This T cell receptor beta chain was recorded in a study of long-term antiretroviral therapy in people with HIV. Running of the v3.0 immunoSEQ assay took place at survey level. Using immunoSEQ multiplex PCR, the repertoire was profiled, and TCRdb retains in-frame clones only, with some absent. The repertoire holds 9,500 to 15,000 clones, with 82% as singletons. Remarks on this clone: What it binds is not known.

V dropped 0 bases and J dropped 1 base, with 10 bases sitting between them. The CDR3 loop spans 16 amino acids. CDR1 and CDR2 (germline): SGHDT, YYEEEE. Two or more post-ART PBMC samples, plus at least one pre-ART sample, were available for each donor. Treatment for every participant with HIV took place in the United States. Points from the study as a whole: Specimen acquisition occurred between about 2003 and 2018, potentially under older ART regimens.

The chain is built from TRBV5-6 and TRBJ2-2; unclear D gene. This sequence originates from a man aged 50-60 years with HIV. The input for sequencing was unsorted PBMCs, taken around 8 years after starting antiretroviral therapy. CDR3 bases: TGTGCCAGCAGCTTGGAGCAGGTCGTGAACACCGGGGAGCTGTTTTTT. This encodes CASSLEQVVNTGELFF. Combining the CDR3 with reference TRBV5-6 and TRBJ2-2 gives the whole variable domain DAGVTQSPTHLIKTRGQQVTLRCSPKSGHDTVSWYQQALGQGPQFIFQYYEEEERQRGNFPDRFSGHQFPNYSSELNVNALLLGDSALYLCASSLEQVVNTGELFFGEGSRLTVL.